One sample yielded the 6 T cell receptor beta chains listed below, sequenced in a study of control samples from healthy donors and cancer patients. The method was immunoSEQ multiplex PCR; TCRdb's version includes in-frame clones alone and lacks a portion of them. The repertoire holds 20,000 to 25,000 clones, with around four fifths as singletons. The sequenced sample was PBMCs. The source of these receptors is a man aged 55 to 69 with colorectal cancer.

The gene calls are TRBV12-5 and TRBJ2-1, with 9 nucleotides matching TRBD1. With 4 bases clipped from V and 14 bases from J, the junction kept 21 bases outside the gene matches. The CDR3 loop spans 17 amino acids. Germline V CDR1 and CDR2: LGHNT, FRNRAP. The CDR3 sequence: CASGSQGQGTGIVTKFF. The CDR3 DNA sequence: TGTGCTAGTGGTTCCCAAGGACAGGGGACAGGGATAGTTACAAAGTTCTTC.

V and J are TRBV4-3 and TRBJ1-1, with D uncertain. Trimming removed 0 bases from V and 0 bases from J, with 8 bases in between. Germline CDR1 reads LGHNA; CDR2 reads YSLEER. There are 15 residues in the CDR3. The CDR3 bases are TGCGCCAGCAGCCAAGATTTCAGTATGAACACTGAAGCTTTCTTT. This translates into CASSQDFSMNTEAFF.

This chain connects TRBV14 to TRBJ1-1; no firm D call. This CDR3 is 15 amino acids long. From germline, CDR1 is SGHDN and CDR2 FVKESK. With 0 bases removed from V and 2 bases from J, the gap between germline ends came to 10 bases. The CDR3 DNA sequence: TGTGCCAGCAGCCAAGATTATGCGGTTAACACTGAAGCTTTCTTT. Translation: CASSQDYAVNTEAFF.

This clone was detected a few times. The chain uses TRBV4-1 and TRBJ1-2; D is possibly TRBD1 (6 bases). The CDR3 runs to 13 residues. Germline V gives CDR1 MGHRA, CDR2 YSYEKL. The V and J ends lost 1 base and 6 bases respectively, with 9 bases between them. The CDR3 loop is CASSQVEGDGYTF. For the CDR3, the DNA is TGCGCCAGCAGCCAAGTTGAGGGGGATGGCTACACCTTC.

V gene TRBV19 combines with J gene TRBJ2-2; the D gene is possibly TRBD2 (6 bases). Deletions cut 5 bases from V and 1 base from J, with 14 bases between. The CDR3 consists of 16 residues. In germline, CDR1 is LNHDA, CDR2 SQIVND (reference sequence). The CDR3 DNA is TGTGCCAGTAGTGCCCGTCTGGGGGGGAACACCGGGGAGCTGTTTTTT. Amino acid sequence: CASSARLGGNTGELFF.

This clone has a single count. This chain joins TRBV12-3 or TRBV12-4 and TRBJ2-1; D gene ambiguous. This CDR3 is built from 13 residues. Trimming pared 5 bases from V and 4 bases from J, leaving 9 bases between. The CDR3 is CASSPGRYNEQFF. The DNA of the CDR3 is TGTGCCAGCAGTCCCGGTCGATACAATGAGCAGTTCTTC.